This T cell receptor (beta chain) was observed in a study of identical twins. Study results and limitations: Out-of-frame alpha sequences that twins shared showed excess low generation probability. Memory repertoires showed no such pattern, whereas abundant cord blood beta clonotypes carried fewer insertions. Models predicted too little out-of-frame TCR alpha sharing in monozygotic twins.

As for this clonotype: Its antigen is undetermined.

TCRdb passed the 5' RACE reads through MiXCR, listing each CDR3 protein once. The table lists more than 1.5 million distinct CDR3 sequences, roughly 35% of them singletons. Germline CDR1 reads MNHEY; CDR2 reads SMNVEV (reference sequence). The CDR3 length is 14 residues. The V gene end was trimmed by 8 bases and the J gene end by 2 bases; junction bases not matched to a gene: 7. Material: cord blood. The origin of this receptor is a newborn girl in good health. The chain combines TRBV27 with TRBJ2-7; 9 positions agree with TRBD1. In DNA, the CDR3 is TGTGCCAGCGGACAGGGGACCCTTGCCTACGAGCAGTACTTC. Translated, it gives CASGQGTLAYEQYF.